This is a list of T cell receptor beta chains from one sample in a study of blood T cell repertoires in COVID-19. TCRdb's copy holds only in-frame clones and misses some; the assay was immunoSEQ multiplex PCR. The table lists 200,000 to 300,000 clones, 84% of them singletons. Sequencing was done on a sample of peripheral blood. These receptors were taken from a woman aged 40 to 50 who had recovered from COVID-19. Each CDR3 is given with its conserved first and last residue. The D gene is left open where the match is weak. Where a row states a size, it is once, few, many or the class of an expanded clone; other rows omit it.

>-|TRBV4-1|-|TRBJ1-2
CASRSGFYGYTF
TGCGCCAGCAGGTCAGGGTTCTATGGCTACACCTTC
>TRBD1|TRBV6-5|-|TRBJ1-2
CASRTGGHGYTF
TGTGCCAGCAGGACAGGGGGGCATGGCTACACCTTC
>-|TRBV29-1|-|TRBJ1-1
CSVAQGNTEAFF
TGCAGCGTTGCCCAGGGGAACACTGAAGCTTTCTTT
>-|TRBV4-1|-|TRBJ2-2
CASSLGQPNTGELFF
TGCGCCAGCAGCCTCGGACAGCCGAACACCGGGGAGCTGTTTTTT
>TRBD1|TRBV2|-|TRBJ1-4
CASGSDRPEKLFF
TGTGCCAGCGGGTCGGACAGGCCAGAAAAACTGTTTTTT
>-|TRBV7-9|few|TRBJ1-2
CASSLISRGNYGYTF
TGTGCCAGCAGCTTAATCTCTCGGGGGAACTATGGCTACACCTTC
>TRBD1|TRBV19|-|TRBJ1-5
CASSPGQGISNQPQHF
TGTGCCAGTAGTCCGGGACAGGGGATAAGCAATCAGCCCCAGCATTTT
>-|TRBV2|-|TRBJ2-7
CASSLSRRGSYEQYF
TGTGCCAGCAGTCTTTCGAGACGGGGGAGCTACGAGCAGTACTTC
>-|TRBV28|-|TRBJ1-5
CASSIRGYQPQHF
TGTGCCAGCAGTATCAGGGGTTATCAGCCCCAGCATTTT
>TRBD1|TRBV10-1|-|TRBJ1-1
CASSERQGARTEAFF
TGCGCCAGCAGTGAGAGGCAGGGGGCAAGGACTGAAGCTTTCTTT
>-|TRBV27|-|TRBJ2-7
CASSVGAQASAEQYF
TGTGCCAGCAGTGTGGGGGCCCAGGCATCTGCGGAGCAGTACTTC
>-|TRBV28|-|TRBJ2-4
CASSNLAQNIQYF
TGTGCCAGCAGTAACCTAGCCCAAAACATTCAGTACTTC
>TRBD2|TRBV7-3|-|TRBJ2-3
CASSSAGGSDTQYF
TGTGCCAGCAGCTCAGCGGGGGGGTCAGATACGCAGTATTTT
>TRBD1|TRBV6-6|-|TRBJ1-5
CASSGPGGSNQPQHF
TGTGCCAGCAGTGGCCCAGGGGGGAGCAATCAGCCCCAGCATTTT
>-|TRBV28|-|TRBJ2-7
CASSTQWSGEQYF
TGTGCCAGCAGCACTCAGTGGTCGGGGGAGCAGTACTTC
>TRBD2|TRBV5-4|few|TRBJ2-2
CASSPTGIAGRGELFF
TGTGCCAGCAGCCCCACCGGGATAGCGGGGCGCGGGGAGCTGTTTTTT
>TRBD2|TRBV30|-|TRBJ2-7
CAWSVRASGAREQYF
TGTGCCTGGAGTGTACGGGCTAGCGGGGCCCGGGAGCAGTACTTC
>-|TRBV4-2|few|TRBJ2-4
CASSQEWSEENIQYF
TGTGCCAGCAGCCAAGAATGGAGCGAGGAAAACATTCAGTACTTC
>-|TRBV9|-|TRBJ1-3
CASSVSSSGNTIYF
TGTGCCAGCAGCGTCTCTAGCTCTGGAAACACCATATATTTT
>-|TRBV2|-|TRBJ1-6
CASILQGMGNSPLHF
TGTGCCAGCATCCTCCAGGGAATGGGTAATTCACCCCTCCACTTT
>-|TRBV4-1|-|TRBJ1-5
CASSQEGRGSNQPQHF
TGCGCCAGCAGCCAAGAAGGGAGAGGGAGCAATCAGCCCCAGCATTTT
>TRBD2|TRBV7-9|-|TRBJ2-7
CASSLARLAGKSSYEQYF
TGTGCCAGCAGCTTAGCGCGGCTAGCGGGGAAGAGCTCCTACGAGCAGTACTTC